This TCR beta chain was documented in a study of beta chain features in type 1 diabetes. Points on this clone: Its specificity is not known.

Isolated RNA was reverse transcribed in full, so expressed TCRB transcripts were sequenced. Repertoires were generated with immunoSEQ multiplex PCR, while TCRdb's copy carries only in-frame clones and drops some. Here the sample spans roughly 240,000 clones, about 23% being singletons. The germline V gene encodes CDR1 SGHNT and CDR2 YYREEE (reference sequence). V dropped 5 bases and J dropped 2 bases, with 17 bases sitting between them. The CDR3 spans 15 residues. Study-level findings and limits: There were fewer insertions and more deletions at the VDJ junctions of type 1 diabetes patients. Moderately but significantly shorter TCRB CDR3s were found in Type 1 diabetes patients in all four CD4+ subsets.

Sample: naive CD4+ T cells from blood. The clonotype was recovered from a woman aged 25-40 years with type 1 diabetes. V is TRBV5-4 and J is TRBJ2-7, with D tentatively TRBD2 (5 bases). The CDR3, as DNA: TGTGCCAGCAGTCCCAGTGGTAGCGCCACCTACGAGCAGTACTTC. This codes for CASSPSGSATYEQYF.